This T cell receptor beta chain was identified in a study of T cells in Graves' hyperthyroidism and ophthalmopathy. There were TCR beta CDR3 regions amplified from RNA transcripts. TCR CDR3 underwent first-round RT-PCR with the HTBI primer set. TCRdb independently ran MiXCR on the multiplex PCR reads; one entry per CDR3 protein. The sample shows roughly 520,000 distinct CDR3 sequences, less than 25% of them seen only once. V was clipped by 7 bases and J by 0 bases, with 16 bases between them. Germline V gene lookup returns CDR1 WNHNN and CDR2 SYGVQD (reference sequence). The CDR3 extends over 16 amino acids. This clonotype was recorded only once.

This TCR came from a woman in her thirties with Graves' ophthalmopathy. Sequencing was done on a sample of blood. V gene TRBV10-1 combines with J gene TRBJ1-5; the D is unclear. Written as DNA, the CDR3 is TGCGCCAGCAAGGTACTCTTGAACCATAGCAATCAGCCCCAGCATTTT. Amino acids: CASKVLLNHSNQPQHF.